A selection of T cell receptor beta chains follows, all from one sample in a study of OX40 agonist ivuxolimab in advanced cancers. TCRdb keeps only in-frame clones here, not all; method: immunoSEQ multiplex PCR. The sample includes 50,000 to 65,000 clones, roughly 87% of them seen just once. The sequences come from CD4+ or CD8+ T cells sorted from blood, collected in a trial of the OX40 agonist ivuxolimab. These receptor sequences come from an adult with an advanced solid tumor such as melanoma, head and neck, liver or kidney cancer. Each CDR3 is given with its conserved first and last residue. The order of the fields is D gene, J gene, clone size, V gene, CDR3 protein. The D gene is left open where the match is weak. Size values are once, few and many counts, or a class for expanded clones, and some rows have none.

NA	TRBJ2-7	NA	TRBV27	CASSLLPGVTYEQYF
NA	TRBJ1-1	NA	TRBV5-4	CASSPGGLQNTEAFF
NA	TRBJ2-1	NA	TRBV19	CASSIGSASYNEQFF
NA	TRBJ2-1	NA	TRBV5-4	CASSFPQQNNEQFF
NA	TRBJ2-1	NA	TRBV5-1	CASSLDGGASYNEQFF
NA	TRBJ2-7	NA	TRBV7-2	CASSLAKEYEQYF
NA	TRBJ2-7	NA	TRBV19	CASSIVWGYAEQYF
NA	TRBJ2-7	NA	TRBV11-2	CASSRQGSFYEQYF
TRBD2	TRBJ2-1	NA	TRBV5-4	CASSLWLAGQDEQFF
NA	TRBJ2-5	once	TRBV5-1	CASSFNGQETQYF
TRBD1	TRBJ2-2	NA	TRBV4-1	CASSQDRGLTGELFF
NA	TRBJ1-1	NA	TRBV5-4	CASSRPAAGGGRLDTEAFF
TRBD2	TRBJ2-7	NA	TRBV4-3	CASSQNSGRTNEQYF
NA	TRBJ2-5	NA	TRBV6-6	CASSRDSAGETQYF
TRBD1	TRBJ2-7	NA	TRBV5-1	CASSSDREVSEQYF
NA	TRBJ2-2	NA	TRBV28	CASSTSGNTGELFF
NA	TRBJ2-7	NA	TRBV7-2	CASSYSRVLSYEQYF
NA	TRBJ1-6	NA	TRBV6-4	CASRLGPENSPLHF
TRBD2	TRBJ2-5	NA	TRBV5-8	CASSPSGMYQETQYF
NA	TRBJ2-1	once	TRBV5-1	CASSRISSSYNEQFF
NA	TRBJ1-4	NA	TRBV5-1	CASSLAATNEKLFF
NA	TRBJ2-1	NA	TRBV18	CASSTGAPGTDNEQFF
TRBD1	TRBJ1-1	NA	TRBV10-3	CAINGQENTEAFF
TRBD2	TRBJ2-1	NA	TRBV4-1	CASSQTAGLAGVVGGDEQFF
NA	TRBJ2-5	few	TRBV19	CASSTSLGLGTQYF
NA	TRBJ1-1	NA	TRBV4-1	CASSQDLLGAANTEAFF
NA	TRBJ1-1	NA	TRBV10-1	CATAKTRTGTEAFF
NA	TRBJ2-7	NA	TRBV5-1	CASSLTGSGFGSYEQYF
NA	TRBJ1-5	NA	TRBV7-2	CASSLDGPGPQHF
NA	TRBJ1-2	NA	TRBV10-3	CATNGGGDYGYTF
NA	TRBJ1-2	NA	TRBV5-1	CASSPGGFSQGGYTF
TRBD1	TRBJ2-7	NA	TRBV7-6	CASSPGTGTYYEQYF
NA	TRBJ2-7	NA	TRBV5-1	CASSPGHTNSYEQYF
NA	TRBJ1-2	NA	TRBV30	CAWSVLLDDGYTF
TRBD1	TRBJ1-5	NA	TRBV28	CASNIIGTAKWAQHF
TRBD1	TRBJ2-3	NA	TRBV11-3	CASSLTQGADTQYF
NA	TRBJ2-1	NA	TRBV15	CATSRDPLWGESSYNEQFF
NA	TRBJ1-5	NA	TRBV10-2	CASRLEGNQPQHF
NA	TRBJ2-7	NA	TRBV7-3	CASSPGGQNYEQYF
TRBD1	TRBJ1-2	NA	TRBV4-3	CASSQGDRVIHGYTF
NA	TRBJ2-2	once	TRBV18	CASSPPTTGELFF
TRBD1	TRBJ2-7	NA	TRBV28	CASSRFVQGSEQYF
NA	TRBJ2-7	NA	TRBV6-6	CASSPQYEQYF
NA	TRBJ1-1	NA	TRBV6-5	CASARTDNTEAFF